These 10 T cell receptor beta chains were sequenced from one sample in a study of T-cell reconstitution after alpha-beta-depleted transplantation in children. Unique molecular identifiers were incorporated during preparation of the TCRbeta library. TCRdb processed the PCR reads anew with MiXCR; each CDR3 protein has one entry. This sample has just over 950,000 distinct CDR3 sequences, with under 30% found just once. This specimen was PBMCs, mostly from graft donor cells, taken 360 days after TCRalphabeta/CD19-depleted stem cell transplant. Receptors were obtained from a boy younger than two who had a stem cell transplant for SCID, so the T cells may come from the graft donor.

The chain links TRBV20-1 to TRBJ2-5; D is undetermined. The germline CDR1 and CDR2 sequences are DFQATT and SNEGSKA (reference sequence). Trimming stripped 5 bases from V and 3 bases from J, with 13 bases between. The CDR3 covers 13 residues. The CDR3, as DNA: TGCAGTGCTCATCCTAGGGTAGAAGAGACCCAGTACTTC. Its protein is CSAHPRVEETQYF.

As DNA, the CDR3 is TGTGCCATTTCACACAGGGGACATAATCAGCCCCAGCATTTT. Its protein product is CAISHRGHNQPQHF. The rearrangement joins TRBV28 to TRBJ1-5, with TRBD1 matching over 7 bases. Germline assignment: CDR1 MDHEN and CDR2 SYDVKM. This CDR3 comprises 14 residues. V shed 10 bases, J shed 4 bases, and the junction held 10 bases outside the gene matches. Filled out from reference TRBV28 and TRBJ1-5, the complete variable domain reads DVKVTQSSRYLVKRTGEKVFLECVQDMDHENMFWYRQDPGLGLRLIYFSYDVKMKEKGDIPEGYSVSREKKERFSLILESASTNQTSMYLCAISHRGHNQPQHFGDGTRLSIL.

The rearrangement links TRBV7-8 to TRBJ2-1; D may correspond to TRBD1 or TRBD2 (5 bases each). Germline CDR1 SGHVS, CDR2 FQNEAQ. The V end was cut by 6 bases, the J end by 8 bases, with 14 bases between. The CDR3 has 13 amino acids. CDR3 in DNA: TGTGCCAGCAGAGGGACCGGGCGGGATGAGCAGTTCTTC. Encoded protein: CASRGTGRDEQFF.

This clonotype was observed a few times. The chain combines TRBV12-3 or TRBV12-4 with TRBJ2-2; 7 bases map to TRBD2. CDR3 size: 15 residues. Losses at the gene ends were 7 bases for V and 9 bases for J; bases not matched to a gene: 14. The chain's CDR3 is CASTYGGGYYRELFF. CDR3 coding DNA: TGTGCCAGCACCTACGGCGGGGGTTACTATAGGGAGCTGTTTTTT.

This clonotype was seen ten or more times. The J gene is TRBJ2-1, the V gene TRBV19; D possibly corresponds to TRBD2 (5 bases). CDR1 and CDR2 from the germline V gene are LNHDA and SQIVND (reference sequence). The length of the CDR3 is 14 residues. The V gene lost 6 bases and the J gene lost 2 bases, with 11 bases spanning the gap. CDR3 amino acids: CASREGGAYNEQFF. The CDR3 DNA follows: TGTGCCAGTAGAGAGGGCGGAGCCTACAATGAGCAGTTCTTC.

The rearrangement links TRBV14 to TRBJ2-5, with D unclear. Deletions cut 4 bases from V and 3 bases from J, with 12 bases between. Germline CDR1 reads SGHDN; CDR2 reads FVKESK. The CDR3 is 14 residues long. The chain's CDR3 is CASSLRLTEETQYF. In DNA, the CDR3 is TGTGCCAGCAGCCTACGACTTACTGAAGAGACCCAGTACTTC. The entire variable domain, with the rest obtained from reference TRBV14 and TRBJ2-5, is as follows: EAGVTQFPSHSVIEKGQTVTLRCDPISGHDNLYWYRRVMGKEIKFLLHFVKESKQDESGMPNNRFLAERTGGTYSTLKVQPAELEDSGVYFCASSLRLTEETQYFGPGTRLLVL.

J is TRBJ2-1 and V is TRBV13, with 7 bases lining up with TRBD1. Trimming at V came to 4 bases and at J to 5 bases, leaving 5 bases not matched to a gene. The CDR3 consists of 14 residues. Germline V CDR1 and CDR2: PRHDT, FYEKMQ (reference sequence). For the CDR3, the DNA is TGTGCCAGCAGCTCAGACAGGGTCCACAATGAGCAGTTCTTC. Its translation: CASSSDRVHNEQFF.

This clonotype was observed many times. This chain joins TRBV29-1 and TRBJ2-1; D might be TRBD1 (5 bases). The CDR3 is 13 amino acids. Germline V gene lookup returns CDR1 SQVTM and CDR2 ANQGSEA. The DNA for the CDR3 is TGCAACATCGCCACAGGAAAGGGCGGTGAGCAGTTCTTC. It is translated as CNIATGKGGEQFF.

This clonotype was counted at least ten times. This rearrangement joins TRBV7-6 to TRBJ2-7; D gene ambiguous. Per the germline V gene, CDR1 is SGHVS and CDR2 is FNYEAQ. The CDR3 has 15 amino acids. V lost 3 bases, J lost 6 bases, and 18 bases lay in between. In DNA form, the CDR3 reads TGTGCCAGCAGCTTGCGAGAGGCGGTCTTGGCCGAGCAGTACTTC. It encodes CASSLREAVLAEQYF.

This clonotype has a handful of counts. The J gene is TRBJ2-1, the V gene TRBV20-1, with D possibly matching TRBD2 (7 bases). V was pared by 6 bases and J by 10 bases, with 13 bases between. CDR3 size: 11 residues. The germline V gene has CDR1 DFQATT and CDR2 SNEGSKA (reference sequence). CDR3 in amino acids: CSAEKGGEQFF. As DNA, the CDR3 is TGCAGTGCCGAGAAGGGGGGGGAGCAGTTCTTC.